The source of this T cell receptor beta chain is a study of cytomegalovirus exposure and HLA in healthy donors. Study observations and caveats: Rare sequences made up most TCRs, while some public TCRs were found in many donors. Exclusion applied to some V segments, including TRBV6-2 and TRBV6-3, as they were indistinguishable.

PCR primers comprised 60 Vbeta and 13 Jbeta primers. TCRdb's table, derived via immunoSEQ multiplex PCR, lists solely in-frame clones and lacks some. The specimen's table records 130,000 to 150,000 clones. Germline V CDR1 and CDR2: SEHNR, FQNEAQ (reference sequence). The CDR3 extends over 13 amino acids. V dropped 4 bases and J dropped 1 base, with 8 bases sitting between them. Comment on this clone: Its cognate antigen is unknown.

This chain joins TRBV7-9 and TRBJ2-7; tentatively, D is TRBD2 (6 bases). Sequenced sample: PBMCs. The sequence was collected from a woman between 50 and 59 years old in good health and CMV-seronegative. CDR3 sequence: CASSYGTSYEQYF. The CDR3 DNA reads TGTGCCAGCAGCTATGGGACTTCCTACGAGCAGTACTTC.